Included here is one T cell receptor beta chain sequence, with context. These data belong to a study of technical replicates of blood from several donors. Libraries were prepared by immunoSEQ multiplex PCR; TCRdb keeps only in-frame clonotypes and omits some of them. The repertoire holds more than 13,000 clones, with 80% as singletons. Trimming took 3 bases from V and 2 from J; bases not matched to a gene: 9. Germline CDR1 LNHDA, CDR2 SQIVND (reference sequence). This CDR3 has 18 amino acids. This sequence was found in a human donor in good health. Sequenced sample: PBMCs. The chain is built from TRBV19 and TRBJ2-5; the match to TRBD2 covers 13 bases. CDR3 amino acids: CASSIGTSGRAGQETQYF. CDR3 in DNA: TGTGCCAGTAGTATCGGTACTAGCGGGAGGGCCGGGCAAGAGACCCAGTACTTC.